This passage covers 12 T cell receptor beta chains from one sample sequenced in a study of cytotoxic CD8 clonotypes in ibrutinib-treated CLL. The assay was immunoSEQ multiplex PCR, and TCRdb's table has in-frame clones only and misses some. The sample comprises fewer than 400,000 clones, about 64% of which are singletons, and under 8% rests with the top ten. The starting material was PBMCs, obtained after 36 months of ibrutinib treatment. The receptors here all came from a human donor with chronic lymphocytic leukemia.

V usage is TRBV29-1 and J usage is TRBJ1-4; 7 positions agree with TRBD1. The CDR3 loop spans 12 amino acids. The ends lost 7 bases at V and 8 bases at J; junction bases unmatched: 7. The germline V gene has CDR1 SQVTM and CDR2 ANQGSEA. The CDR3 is CSAETGNEKLFF. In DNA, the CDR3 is TGCAGCGCTGAGACAGGGAACGAAAAACTGTTTTTT. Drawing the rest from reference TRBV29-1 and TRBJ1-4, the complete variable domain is SAVISQKPSRDICQRGTSLTIQCQVDSQVTMMFWYRQQPGQSLTLIATANQGSEATYESGFVIDKFPISRPNLTFSTLTVSNMSPEDSSIYLCSAETGNEKLFFGSGTQLSVL.

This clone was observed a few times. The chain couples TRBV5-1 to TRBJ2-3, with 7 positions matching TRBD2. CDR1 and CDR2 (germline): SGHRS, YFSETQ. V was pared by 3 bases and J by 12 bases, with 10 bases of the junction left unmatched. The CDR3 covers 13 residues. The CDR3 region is CASSWAVAGIQYF. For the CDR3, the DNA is TGCGCCAGCAGCTGGGCGGTAGCGGGTATACAGTATTTT. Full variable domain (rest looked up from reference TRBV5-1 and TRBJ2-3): KAGVTQTPRYLIKTRGQQVTLSCSPISGHRSVSWYQQTPGQGLQFLFEYFSETQRNKGNFPGRFSGRQFSNSRSEMNVSTLELGDSALYLCASSWAVAGIQYFGPGTRLTVL.

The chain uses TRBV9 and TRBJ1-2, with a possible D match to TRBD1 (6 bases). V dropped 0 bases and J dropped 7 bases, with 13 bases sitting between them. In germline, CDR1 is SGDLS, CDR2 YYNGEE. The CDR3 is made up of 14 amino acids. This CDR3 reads CASSVDPQGSGYTF. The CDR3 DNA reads TGTGCCAGCAGCGTAGATCCGCAGGGGTCTGGCTACACCTTC.

CDR3 nucleotides: TGTGCCAGCAGCCGGGACAGGAACTCTAACTATGGCTACACCTTC. This gives the protein CASSRDRNSNYGYTF. The V gene is TRBV4-2, the J gene TRBJ1-2, with TRBD1 identical over 8 bases. CDR1 LGHNA and CDR2 YNFKEQ come from the germline V gene. V lost 4 bases, J lost 0 bases, and 4 bases stayed unmatched. The CDR3 extends over 15 amino acids.

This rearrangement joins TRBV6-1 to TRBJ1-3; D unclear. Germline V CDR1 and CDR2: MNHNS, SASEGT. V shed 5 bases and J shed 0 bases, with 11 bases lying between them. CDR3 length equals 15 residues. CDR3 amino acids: CASSTRSHSGNTIYF. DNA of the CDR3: TGTGCCAGCAGTACCAGGAGTCACTCTGGAAACACCATATATTTT.

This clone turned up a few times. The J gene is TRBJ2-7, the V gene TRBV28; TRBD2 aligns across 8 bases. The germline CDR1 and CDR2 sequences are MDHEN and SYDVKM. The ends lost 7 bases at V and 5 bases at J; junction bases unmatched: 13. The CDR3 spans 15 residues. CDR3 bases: TGTGCCAGCACTCCCCGGGGGGGAGGGCTCGACGAGCAGTACTTC. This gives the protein CASTPRGGGLDEQYF.

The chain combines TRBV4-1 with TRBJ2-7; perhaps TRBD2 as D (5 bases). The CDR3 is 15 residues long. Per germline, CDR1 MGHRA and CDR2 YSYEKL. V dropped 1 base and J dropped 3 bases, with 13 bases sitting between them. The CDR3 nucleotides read TGCGCCAGCAGCCAAGGAATACGGGAAGGCTACGAGCAGTACTTC. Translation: CASSQGIREGYEQYF.

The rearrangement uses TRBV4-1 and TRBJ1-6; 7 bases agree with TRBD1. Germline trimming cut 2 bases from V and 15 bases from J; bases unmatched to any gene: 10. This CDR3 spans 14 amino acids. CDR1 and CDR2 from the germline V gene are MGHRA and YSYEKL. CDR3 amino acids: CASSQQYRGSDLHF. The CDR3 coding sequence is TGCGCCAGCAGCCAACAGTACAGGGGTTCAGACCTCCACTTT.

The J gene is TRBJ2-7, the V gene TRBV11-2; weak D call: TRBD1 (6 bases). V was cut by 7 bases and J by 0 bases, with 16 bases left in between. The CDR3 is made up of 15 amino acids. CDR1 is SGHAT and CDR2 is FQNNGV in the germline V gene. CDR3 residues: CASTPGHAVSYEQYF. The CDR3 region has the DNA TGTGCCAGCACCCCGGGACACGCCGTCTCCTACGAGCAGTACTTC.

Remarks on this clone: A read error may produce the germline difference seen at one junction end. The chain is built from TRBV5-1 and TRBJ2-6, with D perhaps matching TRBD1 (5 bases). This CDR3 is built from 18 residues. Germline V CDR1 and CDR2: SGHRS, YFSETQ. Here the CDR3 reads CASSRSTGHHSEANVLTF. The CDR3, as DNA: TGCGCCAGCAGCAGGTCAACCGGACACCACTCTGAGGCCAACGTCCTGACTTTC. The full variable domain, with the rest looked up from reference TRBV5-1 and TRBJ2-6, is KAGVTQTPRYLIKTRGQQVTLSCSPISGHRSVSWYQQTPGQGLQFLFEYFSETQRNKGNFPGRFSGRQFSNSRSEMNVSTLELGDSALYLCASSRSTGHHSEANVLTFGAGSRLTVL.

CDR3 protein: CASSLGTLRHSTDTQYF. CDR3 DNA: TGTGCCAGCAGCTTAGGGACATTACGCCATAGCACAGATACGCAGTATTTT. This rearrangement joins TRBV7-9 to TRBJ2-3; D is possibly TRBD1 (5 bases). Looked up from germline, CDR1 is SEHNR and CDR2 is FQNEAQ (reference sequence). The CDR3 has 17 residues. Trimming removed 1 base from V and 0 bases from J, with 14 bases in between.

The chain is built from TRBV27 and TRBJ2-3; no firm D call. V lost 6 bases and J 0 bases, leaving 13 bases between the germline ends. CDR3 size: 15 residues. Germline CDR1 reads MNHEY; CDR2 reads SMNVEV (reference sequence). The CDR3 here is CASRRTLLSTDTQYF. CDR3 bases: TGTGCCAGCAGGCGGACCCTCCTTAGCACAGATACGCAGTATTTT.